The 15 T cell receptor beta chains listed next were all sequenced from one sample in a study of Graves' ophthalmopathy and Graves' hyperthyroidism (dated by TCRdb to about 2018). Instrument used: Illumina HiSeq 2000. For repertoire sequencing, TCR beta CDR3 regions were amplified from RNA transcripts. HTBI primers and the Qiagen OneStep RT-PCR kit were used in a first-round RT-PCR, which was followed by a second-round multiplex PCR, size selection and purification. TCRdb reworked the public reads: Q25 trimming with fastp, MiXCR clone assembly, productive beta chains retained. Each CDR3 protein gets just one entry, which takes the most common genes and DNA from the rows behind it. The sample table shows a few hundred thousand distinct CDR3 sequences, and 20% to 25% are seen once. The ten largest clones add up to roughly 3% of the sample. The sequenced sample was peripheral blood. These receptors were collected from a woman younger than 35 with stable Graves' hyperthyroidism. Donor details come from another sample of the same person, matched by shared clones.

The sample holds many counts of this clonotype. This rearrangement joins TRBV20-1 to TRBJ2-7; D might be TRBD2 (6 bases). The CDR3 spans 13 residues. V lost 0 bases and J 2 bases, leaving 8 bases between the germline ends. Germline-derived CDR1 and CDR2 are DFQATT and SNEGSKA (reference sequence). The CDR3, as DNA: TGCAGTGCTAGAGATAGGACTACCTACGAGCAGTACTTC. Translated: CSARDRTTYEQYF.

The table lists this clonotype with many counts. This sequence joins TRBV27 and TRBJ2-5; D gene ambiguous. The CDR3 spans 14 residues. The germline V gene has CDR1 MNHEY and CDR2 SMNVEV (reference sequence). Trimming took off 8 bases at V and 6 bases at J, with 19 bases between the two ends. In DNA, the CDR3 is TGTGCCAGCGCTCGAAAGGGCGCCTCCCAGACCCAGTACTTC. Protein sequence: CASARKGASQTQYF.

This clonotype appeared many times. This rearrangement joins TRBV20-1 to TRBJ2-5; D gene unclear. Germline V gene sequence: CDR1 DFQATT, CDR2 SNEGSKA (reference sequence). This CDR3 region has 13 residues. V was trimmed by 2 bases and J by 1 base, leaving 8 bases between them. CDR3 coding DNA: TGCAGTGCTAGATTTTTAGGCCAAGAGACCCAGTACTTC. Translation gives CSARFLGQETQYF.

This clonotype came up many times. The chain recombines TRBV12-3 or TRBV12-4 with TRBJ1-2; a possible D gene is TRBD1 (6 bases). Deletions cut 3 bases from V and 0 bases from J, with 20 bases between. The CDR3 contains 18 residues. The CDR3 sequence is CASSLFRGRGGSNYGYTF. The CDR3 DNA reads as TGTGCCAGCAGTTTGTTCAGGGGAAGAGGGGGGTCTAACTATGGCTACACCTTC.

This chain joins TRBV5-1 and TRBJ1-1; weak D call: TRBD1 (6 bases). The CDR3 is made up of 13 amino acids. Germline lookup yields CDR1 SGHRS and CDR2 YFSETQ. Trimming removed 4 bases at V and 5 bases at J, with 12 bases between. CDR3 nucleotide sequence: TGCGCCAGCAGCCTCTCTCAGGGGACTGAAGCTTTCTTT. Amino acids: CASSLSQGTEAFF. Supplemented by reference TRBV5-1 and TRBJ1-1, the full variable domain reads KAGVTQTPRYLIKTRGQQVTLSCSPISGHRSVSWYQQTPGQGLQFLFEYFSETQRNKGNFPGRFSGRQFSNSRSEMNVSTLELGDSALYLCASSLSQGTEAFFGQGTRLTVV.

The genes are TRBV5-1 and TRBJ2-7, with a possible D match to TRBD2 (5 bases). The CDR3 totals 16 residues. Germline CDR1 reads SGHRS; CDR2 reads YFSETQ. Trimming took off 4 bases at V and 1 base at J, with 18 bases between the two ends. CDR3: CASSPARGTGSYEQYF. The CDR3 DNA is TGCGCCAGCAGCCCCGCTCGGGGAACGGGATCCTACGAGCAGTACTTC.

Regarding this clonotype: Lacking the conserved final phenylalanine or tryptophan, this CDR3 likely reflects a read error. CDR3 residues: CASSPGQRDTEAFL. The CDR3 DNA follows: TGTGCCAGCAGTCCGGGACAGCGGGACACTGAAGCTTTCCTT. V and J are TRBV27 and TRBJ1-1, with 7 bases matching TRBD1. The length of the CDR3 is 14 residues. Losses at the gene ends were 5 bases for V and 3 bases for J; bases not matched to a gene: 6. Per germline, CDR1 MNHEY and CDR2 SMNVEV (reference sequence).

Many counts were recorded for this clonotype. The chain's CDR3 is CAIRDTGYGYTF. The CDR3 DNA reads as TGTGCCATCAGGGACACCGGCTATGGCTACACCTTC. The V call is TRBV10-3, the J call TRBJ1-2, with a tentative D call TRBD1 (5 bases). Germline V gene sequence: CDR1 ENHRY, CDR2 SYGVKD. V was trimmed by 6 bases and J by 4 bases, leaving 9 bases between them. CDR3 size: 12 residues.

With respect to this clonotype: A much larger clone lies one base from this, so it may be a read error. The chain has TRBV6-2 or TRBV6-3 and TRBJ2-7, with TRBD2 identical over 7 bases. V dropped 8 bases and J dropped 2; count of bases not matched to a gene: 12. The CDR3 is made up of 15 amino acids. Per the germline V gene, CDR1 is MNHEY and CDR2 is SVGEGT. DNA of the CDR3: TGTGCCAGCTGTTCCGACGGCGGGAGTGCCTACGAGCAGTACTTC. This translates into CASCSDGGSAYEQYF.

The rearrangement joins TRBV28 to TRBJ1-2; 11 nucleotides align to TRBD1. J gave up 6 bases and V 6 bases, and 3 bases lay outside the gene matches. The V gene's germline CDR1 is MDHEN and CDR2 SYDVKM. The CDR3 runs to 13 residues. CDR3 in amino acids: CASRDRGRNGYTF. The CDR3 DNA reads as TGTGCCAGCAGGGACAGGGGGCGAAATGGCTACACCTTC.

This clonotype was picked up many times. This CDR3 is missing its conserved last phenylalanine or tryptophan, likely due to a read error. The chain has TRBV7-4 and TRBJ2-7, with TRBD1 matching 11 bases. Looked up from germline, CDR1 is SGHVT and CDR2 is SQSDAQ. J was trimmed by 4 bases and V by 4 bases; bases with no gene match: 6. The CDR3 is 15 residues long. The CDR3 DNA follows: TGTGCCAGCAGCTCCCCGTGGGACAGGGGGTACGAGCAGTACCTC. Encoded protein: CASSSPWDRGYEQYL.

Ten or more counts support this clonotype. This rearrangement joins TRBV12-3 or TRBV12-4 to TRBJ2-7; 11 bases are shared with TRBD1. The CDR3 runs 15 residues. Unmatched junction bases numbered 4, after V lost 4 bases and J lost 2 bases. CDR3 in DNA: TGTGCCAGCAGTTACGGGACAGGGGGAACCTACGAGCAGTACTTC. It codes for CASSYGTGGTYEQYF.

This clonotype has a count of ten or more. The chain combines TRBV20-1 with TRBJ2-7; the D is unclear. Trimming pared 5 bases from V and 1 base from J, leaving 3 bases between. Per germline, CDR1 DFQATT and CDR2 SNEGSKA (reference sequence). The CDR3 contains 10 residues. This chain's CDR3 is CSAASYEQYF. CDR3 nucleotide sequence: TGCAGTGCTGCTTCCTACGAGCAGTACTTC.

The rearrangement joins TRBV10-1 to TRBJ2-1; D is uncertain. The germline V gene encodes CDR1 WNHNN and CDR2 SYGVQD (reference sequence). The CDR3 sequence is 16 residues long. The V end lost 0 bases, the J end lost 3 bases, and 12 bases lay between the germline ends. The CDR3 protein is CASSESAGVGYNEQFF. CDR3 coding DNA: TGCGCCAGCAGTGAGTCTGCCGGCGTTGGCTACAATGAGCAGTTCTTC.

This clonotype was detected many times. The rearrangement joins TRBV29-1 to TRBJ1-2; D gene uncertain. The CDR3 sequence is 13 residues long. Trimming stripped 3 bases from V and 0 bases from J, with 8 bases between. Germline V lookup: CDR1 SQVTM, CDR2 ANQGSEA. In nucleotides, the CDR3 is TGCAGCGTTGACACAAGGACTAACTATGGCTACACCTTC. Translating gives CSVDTRTNYGYTF.